This T cell receptor (beta chain) was profiled in a study of T cell clones after liver transplantation (dated by TCRdb to the late 2010s). As for the study more broadly: Samples were obtained from ITN030ST, a randomized trial in which withdrawal of immunosuppression was attempted within 2 years of liver transplantation. Subjects received no induction therapy and standard immunosuppression until randomization at 12-24 months post-transplant. Of the eight recipients, a few were HCV-positive, while the remaining recipients had been transplanted for non-autoimmune, non-viral indications. Of the 8 liver transplant recipients making up the studied cohort, 3 were classified as tolerant and 5 as non-tolerant. Blood samples were taken pre-transplant, pre-randomization before withdrawal, and post-randomization after full withdrawal or failed withdrawal. Third party-reactive TCRbeta sequences were also identified from pre-transplant MLRs to serve as an antigen-independent comparator for donor-reactive sequences. Tolerance was defined as complete withdrawal of immunosuppression for at least one year without a rise in liver enzymes beyond twice the upper limit of normal. Donor-reactive T cell clones were identified using TCRbeta sequencing after a pre-transplant mixed lymphocyte reaction and were then followed in post-transplant blood. Findings and caveats that apply to the study as a whole: In most of the 8 subjects, regardless of tolerance or HCV status, circulating donor-reactive CD4 TCRbeta sequences dropped significantly post-transplant. Conclusions were preliminary, limited by small, heterogeneous patient numbers and non-standardized post-transplant time points. Because allograft tissue specimens were not available, migration of donor-reactive T cells into the graft, rather than deletion, may have occurred. Donor-reactive sequences decreased more than third party-reactive sequences, which suggests partial antigen-specific deletion that was not related to withdrawal success. After accounting for repertoire turnover, donor-reactive detection was significantly reduced in 7 of 8 subjects for CD4 and 8 of 8 for CD8. Low numbers of available donor cells limited the measurable donor-reactive repertoire in two subjects.

Read against the paper, the sample's time point label means: pre-transplant. Thawed unstimulated PBMCs were stained for CD3, CD4 and CD8 and FACS-sorted into CD3+CD4+ and CD3+CD8+ populations. All 8 studied subjects were randomized to immunosuppression withdrawal. The Qiagen DNeasy Blood and Tissue Kit was used to isolate genomic DNA. High-throughput TCRbeta CDR3 sequencing of frozen genomic DNA was performed by immunoSEQ, with PCR amplification, mapping, bias correction and internal controls included. Regarding the original processing steps: Productive rearrangements were retained, and unique TCRbeta sequences were defined by the CDR3 nucleotide sequence together with the V and J gene. Donor-reactive sequences required at least 5-fold expansion in CFSE-low cells versus unstimulated pre-transplant cells and at least 0.01% frequency. Minimum frequency thresholds were set for each subject based on the unstimulated sample with the lowest template count, ensuring at least 90% detection power. Jensen-Shannon divergence between the top 1000 TCRbeta sequences after and before transplant was used to measure repertoire turnover. Two-sided Fisher's exact tests were used to test for changes in the detection of donor-reactive sequences. This immuneACCESS table, as held by TCRdb, lists in-frame sequences with V and J called but not all clones. Of the missing ones, under half trace to an unresolved V gene in checked studies; the others have no known cause. V and J calls and clone size are copied from that table; D and trimming were computed from the DNA. The sample includes tens of thousands of clones, with 90% observed a single time. Of the sample, less than 3.5% falls within the top ten clones.

A word on this clone: It lacks a known antigen. No qualities accompany the bases; no much larger clone lies one base away.

The receptor was isolated from a human donor who received a liver transplant. The sequenced sample was CD4+ T cells from blood, obtained before liver transplant.

The DNA reads as follows: TGTGCCAGCAGCTTGAAGGCCCAAGAGACCCAGTACTTC. Its coded protein is CASSLKAQETQYF. This chain is built from TRBV5-4 and TRBJ2-5, with the D segment identity uncertain. Reading the germline V gene (reference sequence) gives CDR1 SGHNT and CDR2 YYREEE. V is reduced by 1 base and J by 1 base, leaving a spacing of 5 bases between them. Including the terminal cysteine and phenylalanine, the CDR3 comprises 13 residues. The DNA shown is the 39-base CDR3, in frame from base 1.